The rows below give T cell receptor beta chains drawn from one sample of a study of blood T cell repertoires in COVID-19. TCRdb's copy holds only in-frame clones and misses some; the assay was immunoSEQ multiplex PCR. The sample comprises 15,000 to 20,000 clones, about 86% of which are singletons, and 17% rests with the top ten. Material: peripheral blood. These TCRs come from a man in his 70s with acute or convalescent COVID-19. The CDR3 runs from the conserved cysteine through the conserved F or W. The order of the fields is V gene, J gene, clone size, D gene, CDR3 protein, CDR3 DNA. The D gene is left open where the match is weak. Size tells how often a clone was seen (once, few, many) or the class of an expanded clone, and some rows leave it out.

V gene: TRBV28; J gene: TRBJ2-7; clone size: once; D gene: TRBD2; CDR3 protein: CASSLGDAAGVTHEQYF; CDR3 DNA: TGTGCCAGCAGTTTGGGGGACGCGGCGGGAGTCACCCACGAGCAGTACTTC
V gene: TRBV7-6; J gene: TRBJ2-1; clone size: .; D gene: TRBD1; CDR3 protein: CASSKDPGGFNEQFF; CDR3 DNA: TGTGCCAGCAGCAAGGACCCAGGGGGATTTAATGAGCAGTTCTTC
V gene: TRBV29-1; J gene: TRBJ1-1; clone size: .; D gene: .; CDR3 protein: CSVEARRGGKAFF; CDR3 DNA: TGCAGCGTTGAAGCCAGGAGGGGCGGGAAGGCTTTCTTT
V gene: TRBV28; J gene: TRBJ2-1; clone size: once; D gene: TRBD1; CDR3 protein: CASSPVGQGENEQFF; CDR3 DNA: TGTGCCAGCAGTCCCGTGGGACAGGGGGAGAATGAGCAGTTCTTC
V gene: TRBV10-1; J gene: TRBJ2-2; clone size: once; D gene: TRBD1; CDR3 protein: CASLDRGHGELFF; CDR3 DNA: TGCGCCAGCCTGGACAGGGGGCACGGGGAGCTGTTTTTT
V gene: TRBV3-1/TRBV3-2; J gene: TRBJ2-7; clone size: .; D gene: .; CDR3 protein: CASSQMTSSYEQYF; CDR3 DNA: TGTGCCAGCAGCCAGATGACTAGCTCCTACGAGCAGTACTTC
V gene: TRBV9; J gene: TRBJ2-1; clone size: .; D gene: TRBD2; CDR3 protein: CASSVGLAGGHEQFF; CDR3 DNA: TGTGCCAGCAGCGTCGGACTAGCGGGAGGCCATGAGCAGTTCTTC
V gene: TRBV27; J gene: TRBJ2-3; clone size: .; D gene: TRBD2; CDR3 protein: CASSTLAGRTDTQYF; CDR3 DNA: TGTGCCAGCAGTACACTAGCGGGGAGGACAGATACGCAGTATTTT
V gene: TRBV19; J gene: TRBJ2-5; clone size: .; D gene: .; CDR3 protein: CASSSQGGAGETQYF; CDR3 DNA: TGTGCCAGTAGTTCTCAAGGGGGGGCAGGGGAGACCCAGTACTTC
V gene: TRBV5-1; J gene: TRBJ1-4; clone size: .; D gene: TRBD1; CDR3 protein: CASSSGAQGREKLFF; CDR3 DNA: TGCGCCAGCAGCTCGGGGGCACAGGGGCGCGAAAAACTGTTTTTT
V gene: TRBV24-1; J gene: TRBJ2-3; clone size: .; D gene: .; CDR3 protein: CATSDSDWDTQYF; CDR3 DNA: TGTGCCACCAGTGATTCTGACTGGGATACGCAGTATTTT
V gene: TRBV29-1; J gene: TRBJ1-4; clone size: .; D gene: .; CDR3 protein: CSARATNEKLFF; CDR3 DNA: TGCAGCGCCCGAGCAACTAATGAAAAACTGTTTTTT
V gene: TRBV12-3/TRBV12-4; J gene: TRBJ2-7; clone size: .; D gene: TRBD1; CDR3 protein: CASSPQGAFKQYF; CDR3 DNA: TGTGCCAGCAGCCCCCAGGGGGCGTTCAAGCAGTACTTC
V gene: TRBV18; J gene: TRBJ2-7; clone size: .; D gene: TRBD2; CDR3 protein: CASSPGGSGRGQYF; CDR3 DNA: TGTGCCAGCTCGCCCGGGGGTAGCGGGAGAGGGCAGTACTTC
V gene: TRBV10-3; J gene: TRBJ1-1; clone size: .; D gene: .; CDR3 protein: CAISETGGQNTEAFF; CDR3 DNA: TGTGCCATCAGTGAAACCGGGGGGCAGAACACTGAAGCTTTCTTT
V gene: TRBV6-4; J gene: TRBJ2-3; clone size: .; D gene: TRBD2; CDR3 protein: CASSDTSTREVHADTQYF; CDR3 DNA: TGTGCCAGCAGTGACACGTCTACCCGGGAGGTGCACGCAGATACGCAGTATTTT
V gene: TRBV27; J gene: TRBJ2-2; clone size: .; D gene: .; CDR3 protein: CASTLDSYTGELFF; CDR3 DNA: TGTGCCAGCACCCTAGACAGTTACACCGGGGAGCTGTTTTTT
V gene: TRBV7-2; J gene: TRBJ1-5; clone size: .; D gene: .; CDR3 protein: CASTQSAGQPQHF; CDR3 DNA: TGTGCCAGCACACAGAGCGCAGGGCAGCCCCAGCATTTT